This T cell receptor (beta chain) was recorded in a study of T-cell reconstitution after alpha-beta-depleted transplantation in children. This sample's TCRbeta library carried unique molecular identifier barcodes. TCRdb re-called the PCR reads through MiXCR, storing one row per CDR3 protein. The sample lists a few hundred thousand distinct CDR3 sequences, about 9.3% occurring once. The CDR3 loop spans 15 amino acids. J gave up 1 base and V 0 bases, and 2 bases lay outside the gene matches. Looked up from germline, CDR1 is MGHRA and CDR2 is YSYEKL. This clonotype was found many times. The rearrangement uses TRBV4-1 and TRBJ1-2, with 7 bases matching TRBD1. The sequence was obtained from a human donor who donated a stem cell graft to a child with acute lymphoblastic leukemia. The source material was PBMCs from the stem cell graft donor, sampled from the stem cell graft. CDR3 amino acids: CASSQDQGVNYGYTF. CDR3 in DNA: TGCGCCAGCAGCCAAGATCAGGGGGTTAACTATGGCTACACCTTC.